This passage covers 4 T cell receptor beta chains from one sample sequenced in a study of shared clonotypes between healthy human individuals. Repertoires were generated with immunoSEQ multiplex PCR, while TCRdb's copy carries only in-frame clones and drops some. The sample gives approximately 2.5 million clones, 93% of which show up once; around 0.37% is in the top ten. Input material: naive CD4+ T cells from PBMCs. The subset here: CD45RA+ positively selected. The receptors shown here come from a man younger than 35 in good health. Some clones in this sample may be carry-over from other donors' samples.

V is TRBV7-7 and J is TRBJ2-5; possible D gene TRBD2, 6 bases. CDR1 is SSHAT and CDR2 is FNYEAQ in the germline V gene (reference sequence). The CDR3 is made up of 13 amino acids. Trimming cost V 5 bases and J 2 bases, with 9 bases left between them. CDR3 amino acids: CASSRGEQETQYF. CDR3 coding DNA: TGTGCCAGCAGCCGCGGGGAACAAGAGACCCAGTACTTC.

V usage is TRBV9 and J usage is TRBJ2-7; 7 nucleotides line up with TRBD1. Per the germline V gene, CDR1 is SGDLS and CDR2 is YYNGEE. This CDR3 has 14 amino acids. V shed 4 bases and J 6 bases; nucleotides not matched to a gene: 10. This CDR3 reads CASSSRTGWGEQYF. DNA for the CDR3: TGTGCCAGCAGCTCCCGGACAGGTTGGGGCGAGCAGTACTTC.

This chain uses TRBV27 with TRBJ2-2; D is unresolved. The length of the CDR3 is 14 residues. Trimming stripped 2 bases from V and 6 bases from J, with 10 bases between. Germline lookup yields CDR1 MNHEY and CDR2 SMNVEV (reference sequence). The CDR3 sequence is CASSLARVPGELFF. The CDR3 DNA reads TGTGCCAGCAGTTTAGCGCGAGTTCCCGGGGAGCTGTTTTTT.

The CDR3 region has the DNA TGTGCCACCTCGGACAGTCTGAACACTGAAGCTTTCTTT. Amino acid sequence: CATSDSLNTEAFF. The chain uses TRBV2 and TRBJ1-1; TRBD1 might be the D (6 bases). The CDR3 runs 13 residues. Germline V lookup: CDR1 SNHLY, CDR2 FYNNEI. Trimming removed 10 bases at V and 0 bases at J, with 12 bases between.